A single sample is the source of the 10 T cell receptor beta chains below, sequenced in a study of T cells in Graves' hyperthyroidism and ophthalmopathy. RNA transcripts were the template for amplifying TCR beta CDR3 regions. HTBI primers were used for first-round RT-PCR of the TCR CDR3. TCRdb reprocessed the multiplex PCR reads with MiXCR, giving one entry per CDR3 protein. The data contain roughly 550,000 distinct CDR3 sequences, 15% to 20% of them singletons. Sequenced input: blood. These receptors were collected from a woman in her twenties or thirties with Graves' ophthalmopathy.

The chain links TRBV6-1 to TRBJ1-6; D remains unclear. V was shortened by 5 bases and J by 8 bases, with 13 bases between the two germline ends. The CDR3 has 14 residues. CDR1 and CDR2 (germline): MNHNS, SASEGT. CDR3 DNA: TGTGCCAGCAGTTTCGGGGTCCCTGATTCACCCCTCCACTTT. Translated, it gives CASSFGVPDSPLHF.

The chain links TRBV24-1 to TRBJ2-1, with D unresolved. This CDR3 contains 12 residues. Germline CDR1 and CDR2: KGHDR and SFDVKD. Trimming removed 4 bases from V and 6 bases from J, with 6 bases in between. The CDR3 nucleotides are TGTGCCACCAGTGAACAAACCAATGAGCAGTTCTTC. It yields the protein CATSEQTNEQFF.

This clonotype came up many times. The V call is TRBV30, the J call TRBJ2-7; 8 bases are shared with TRBD2. Germline V CDR1 and CDR2: GTSNPN, SVGIG (reference sequence). V was pared by 3 bases and J by 7 bases, with 8 bases of the junction left unmatched. The length of the CDR3 is 13 residues. The CDR3 here is CAWRGRGALEQYF. CDR3 DNA sequence: TGTGCCTGGAGAGGGCGGGGGGCGTTGGAGCAGTACTTC.

On this clonotype: The final CDR3 position lacks the conserved phenylalanine or tryptophan, pointing to a likely read error. The V gene is TRBV28, the J gene TRBJ1-1; D gene unclear. CDR3 length equals 13 residues. In germline, CDR1 is MDHEN, CDR2 SYDVKM. V lost 5 bases and J lost 0, with 7 bases in between. The CDR3 here is CASSLPMNTEAFL. As DNA, the CDR3 is TGTGCCAGCAGTCTACCTATGAACACTGAAGCTTTCCTT.

In its sample, this clonotype was seen many times. The chain combines TRBV12-3 or TRBV12-4 with TRBJ1-4; D is possibly TRBD1 (5 bases). The CDR3 has 14 residues. V was pared by 6 bases and J by 1 base, with 9 bases between. Here the CDR3 DNA reads TGTGCCAGCAGCCCGACAGAAACTAATGAAAAACTGTTTTTT. As protein: CASSPTETNEKLFF.

The rearrangement joins TRBV6-5 to TRBJ2-7, with D possibly TRBD2 on 5 matching bases. Trimming cost V 1 base and J 7 bases, with 11 bases left between them. Germline V gene data show CDR1 as MNHEY and CDR2 as SVGAGI. This CDR3 has 13 residues. CDR3 loop: CASSYFGRGEQYF. The CDR3 DNA reads as TGTGCCAGCAGTTACTTTGGGCGCGGGGAGCAGTACTTC.

This clonotype was seen a handful of times. The V gene is TRBV20-1, the J gene TRBJ2-1; 12 bases fit TRBD2. This CDR3 is 18 amino acids long. Germline CDR1 reads DFQATT; CDR2 reads SNEGSKA (reference sequence). V trimming: 4 bases; J trimming: 3 bases; junction bases outside the gene matches: 13. The CDR3: CSAIGGLAGRRSYNEQFF. CDR3 nucleotides: TGCAGTGCTATCGGCGGACTAGCGGGGCGACGAAGCTACAATGAGCAGTTCTTC.

This clonotype has only a few counts. J is TRBJ2-3 and V is TRBV20-1, with 7 bases matching TRBD1. The CDR3 spans 14 residues. Germline loops: CDR1 DFQATT, CDR2 SNEGSKA (reference sequence). V was pared by 8 bases and J by 2 bases, with 10 bases of the junction left unmatched. CDR3 in amino acids: CSHRPTGVTDTQYF. The CDR3 coding sequence is TGCAGTCATCGCCCAACAGGGGTCACAGATACGCAGTATTTT.

This clonotype was found a few times. The V gene is TRBV20-1, the J gene TRBJ2-1; 8 bases match TRBD2. The CDR3 has 14 amino acids. CDR1 and CDR2 (germline): DFQATT, SNEGSKA (reference sequence). V gave up 3 bases and J gave up 5 bases; unmatched junction bases: 6. CDR3 nucleotides: TGCAGTGCTAGGAGCGGGAGAAGGCACAATGAGCAGTTCTTC. Translation: CSARSGRRHNEQFF.

The rearrangement links TRBV20-1 to TRBJ1-2; no clear D gene. This CDR3 has 18 residues. V was clipped by 4 bases and J by 1 base, with 25 bases between them. Germline V gene lookup returns CDR1 DFQATT and CDR2 SNEGSKA (reference sequence). In nucleotides, the CDR3 is TGCAGTGCTACGCGTTTTTCGCCGACGGACGTTAATAACTATGGCTACACCTTC. It is translated as CSATRFSPTDVNNYGYTF.